The clone carrying this T cell receptor beta chain occurred many times. Its antigen is unidentified. Stated time point: blood at routine non-recurrence follow-up after resection. Frozen PBMC, nontumor lung or tumor provided whole RNA, which was sequenced unsorted. One entry per CDR3 protein results from TCRdb running MiXCR on the 5' RACE reads. The sample lists roughly 120,000 distinct CDR3 sequences, 10% to 15% occurring once. Germline-derived CDR1 and CDR2 are MDHEN and SYDVKM. The CDR3 totals 14 residues. With V trimmed by 5 bases and J by 8 bases, 7 bases remained unmatched. This specimen belongs to a study of spatial heterogeneity in lung cancer. Study-level information: When available, follow-up PBMC samples taken a median of roughly two years after resection were sequenced. A consistent excess of beta-chain over alpha-chain sequences was detected. Overall study results and limits: Resection saw ubiquitous expanded tumor TCRs appear in blood more than follow-up did.

The specimen was PBMCs, collected at follow-up. The receptor comes from a male donor with early-stage non-small cell lung cancer. The rearrangement uses TRBV28 and TRBJ2-1, with 9 bases matching TRBD1. CDR3 in DNA: TGTGCCAGCAGTCGGGACAGGGTAAGCGATGAGCAGTTCTTC. It encodes CASSRDRVSDEQFF.